This paragraph reports one T cell receptor (beta chain). Its target is unknown. Sequencing used immunoSEQ multiplex PCR; TCRdb keeps in-frame clones, though not all of them. The sample has about 80,000 clones; 85% to 90% are singletons. The source of the sample is a study of graft-versus-host responses after intestinal transplantation. Study in general: Uniformly, recipients were administered anti-thymocyte globulin induction with subsequent tacrolimus and steroids for 2 to 3 years. Whole-study findings and limits: Some GvH clones were seen earlier in gut or blood, suggesting intestinal origin. Where graft-donor T cell macrochimerism was present, patients had high graft-versus-host to host-versus-graft clonal ratios in allografts. Early post-transplant declines in HvG were associated with peak levels of circulating GvH clones.

This CDR3 spans 14 amino acids. CDR1 and CDR2 from the germline V gene are MDHEN and SYDVKM. Trimming took 7 bases from V and 0 from J, leaving 13 bases between them. The J gene is TRBJ2-7, the V gene TRBV28; D may be TRBD1 (5 bases). This clonotype was sampled from a human donor who received an intestinal transplant. This specimen was unstimulated CD4+ T cells sorted from spleen or lymph node cells, taken before intestinal transplant. The CDR3 is CASTERGRSYEQYF. In nucleotides, the CDR3 is TGTGCCAGCACTGAAAGGGGTCGCTCCTACGAGCAGTACTTC.